A selection of T cell receptor beta chains follows, all from one sample in a study of CD8 T cells in ankylosing spondylitis. TCRdb re-called the 5' RACE reads through MiXCR, storing one row per CDR3 protein. The data contain some 840,000 distinct CDR3 sequences, approximately 10% of them singletons. Material for sequencing was blood, either unsorted or a sorted T cell fraction (not recorded which). Source of these receptors: a male donor with ankylosing spondylitis. Each CDR3 is given with its conserved first and last residue. The order of the fields is D gene, V gene, J gene, clone size, CDR3 protein, CDR3 DNA. D genes are given only for firm matches. Size is omitted from some rows. Given values are once, few, many or a class for expanded clones.

>.|TRBV7-9|TRBJ2-7|.
CACSSGTFDGEQYF
TGTGCCTGCAGCTCCGGGACTTTCGACGGCGAGCAGTACTTC
>.|TRBV30|TRBJ1-2|few
CAWSTGYGYTF
TGTGCCTGGAGTACCGGGTACGGCTACACCTTC
>.|TRBV4-2|TRBJ1-2|.
CASSQGEGRQNYGYTF
TGTGCCAGCAGCCAAGGAGAGGGGAGACAGAACTATGGCTACACCTTC
>TRBD1|TRBV15|TRBJ2-1|few
CATSRGDRDLNDEQFF
TGTGCCACCAGCAGAGGTGACAGGGACCTCAACGATGAGCAGTTCTTC
>.|TRBV9|TRBJ2-3|few
CASSVPGGGQAF
TGTGCCAGCAGCGTACCCGGGGGGGGACAGGCATTT
>.|TRBV20-1|TRBJ2-2|.
CSARTGRVTGELFF
TGCAGTGCTAGAACGGGAAGGGTAACCGGGGAGCTGTTTTTT
>TRBD1|TRBV20-1|TRBJ2-7|.
CSAASRGGTIYEQYF
TGCAGTGCCGCGTCCCGAGGGGGCACGATCTACGAGCAGTACTTC
>TRBD2|TRBV7-2|TRBJ2-7|.
CASSLGTSGGAKEQYF
TGTGCCAGCAGCCTCGGGACTAGCGGGGGGGCAAAAGAGCAGTACTTC
>TRBD1|TRBV20-1|TRBJ2-1|few
CSAFRPDRGSWNEQFF
TGCAGTGCTTTTCGCCCGGACAGGGGGTCTTGGAATGAGCAGTTCTTC
>.|TRBV6-1|TRBJ2-7|.
CASSRTGTTFYEQYF
TGTGCCAGCAGTCGAACCGGGACGACCTTCTACGAGCAGTACTTC
>.|TRBV7-9|TRBJ2-2|few
CASSLLGAAGELFF
TGTGCCAGCAGCTTGCTGGGGGCAGCCGGGGAGCTGTTTTTT
>.|TRBV7-2|TRBJ2-5|.
CASRSLPQETQYF
TGTGCCAGCAGAAGTTTGCCCCAAGAGACCCAGTACTTC
>.|TRBV4-2|TRBJ2-3|.
CASSQLRGTDTQYF
TGTGCCAGCAGCCAACTACGGGGCACAGATACGCAGTATTTT
>.|TRBV20-1|TRBJ1-4|.
CSASPGSTNEKLFF
TGCAGTGCTAGCCCGGGTTCAACTAATGAAAAACTGTTTTTT
>.|TRBV4-2|TRBJ1-1|few
CASSQDDRQMNTEAFF
TGTGCCAGCAGCCAAGATGACAGGCAGATGAACACTGAAGCTTTCTTT
>TRBD1|TRBV20-1|TRBJ2-1|few
CSANRGISYNEQFF
TGCAGTGCTAACAGGGGGATCTCTTACAATGAGCAGTTCTTC
>.|TRBV20-1|TRBJ2-3|few
CSAPLSGITDTQYF
TGCAGTGCTCCTCTTAGCGGAATCACAGATACGCAGTATTTT
>.|TRBV5-1|TRBJ2-7|many
CASSLKGPPYEQYF
TGCGCCAGCAGCTTGAAGGGACCCCCCTACGAGCAGTACTTC
>TRBD1|TRBV7-6|TRBJ1-2|few
CASSSPRGGYTF
TGTGCCAGCAGCTCTCCCAGGGGGGGCTACACCTTC
>.|TRBV6-2/TRBV6-3|TRBJ1-6|.
CASSYSLWGYSPLHF
TGTGCCAGCAGTTACTCGCTTTGGGGTTATTCACCCCTCCACTTT
>.|TRBV24-1|TRBJ2-6|few
CATSARGGLSGANVLTF
TGTGCCACCAGTGCCAGGGGGGGCTTATCTGGGGCCAACGTCCTGACTTTC
>TRBD2|TRBV20-1|TRBJ2-7|few
CSALRTSGAGWQYF
TGCAGTGCTCTAAGGACTAGCGGGGCGGGATGGCAGTACTTC
>.|TRBV14|TRBJ2-4|.
CASSSHRVTIQYF
TGTGCCAGCAGCTCCCACAGGGTAACCATTCAGTACTTC
>.|TRBV5-6|TRBJ2-5|.
CASSRVGRQQETQYF
TGTGCCAGCAGCCGAGTGGGGCGGCAACAAGAGACCCAGTACTTC
>TRBD1|TRBV18|TRBJ1-6|many
CASSRGQGATYSPLHF
TGTGCCAGCTCCCGCGGACAGGGGGCTACCTATTCACCCCTCCACTTT
>TRBD1|TRBV24-1|TRBJ1-3|.
CATSATGNSGNTIYF
TGTGCCACCAGTGCGACAGGGAACTCTGGAAACACCATATATTTT
>.|TRBV6-5|TRBJ1-2|few
CASSYSSHRENYGYTF
TGTGCCAGCAGTTACTCGAGTCACAGGGAGAACTATGGCTACACCTTC
>.|TRBV2|TRBJ1-1|.
CASLREAFF
TGTGCCAGCCTACGTGAAGCTTTCTTT
>.|TRBV5-1|TRBJ2-7|few
CASSLALGPSSYEQYF
TGCGCCAGCAGCTTGGCCCTAGGCCCGAGCTCCTACGAGCAGTACTTC
>.|TRBV28|TRBJ2-2|.
CASSRLRTELLDTGELFF
TGTGCCAGCAGCCGCCTTAGGACAGAGTTACTTGACACCGGGGAGCTGTTTTTT
>TRBD2|TRBV4-3|TRBJ2-5|many
CASSQDPGLAQETQYF
TGCGCCAGCAGCCAAGATCCGGGACTAGCTCAAGAGACCCAGTACTTC
>.|TRBV10-3|TRBJ2-7|.
CAISDGHRFEQYF
TGTGCCATCAGTGACGGACACCGCTTCGAGCAGTACTTC